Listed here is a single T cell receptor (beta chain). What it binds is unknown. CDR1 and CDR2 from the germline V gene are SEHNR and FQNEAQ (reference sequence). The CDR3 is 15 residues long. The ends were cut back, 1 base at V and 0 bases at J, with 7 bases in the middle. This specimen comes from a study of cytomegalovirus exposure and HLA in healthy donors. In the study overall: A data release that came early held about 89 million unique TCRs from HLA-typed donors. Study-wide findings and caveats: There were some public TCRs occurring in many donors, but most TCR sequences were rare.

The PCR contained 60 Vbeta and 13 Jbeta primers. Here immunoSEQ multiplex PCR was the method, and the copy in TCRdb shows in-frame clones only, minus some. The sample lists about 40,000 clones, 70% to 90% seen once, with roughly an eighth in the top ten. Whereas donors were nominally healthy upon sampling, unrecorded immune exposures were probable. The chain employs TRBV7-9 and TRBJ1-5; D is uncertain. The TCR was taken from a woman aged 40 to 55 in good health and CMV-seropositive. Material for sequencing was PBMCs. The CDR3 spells CASSLGHNSNQPQHF. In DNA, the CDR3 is TGTGCCAGCAGCTTAGGGCACAATAGCAATCAGCCCCAGCATTTT.